These T cell receptor beta chains were read from a single sample in a study of shared clonotypes between healthy human individuals. Repertoires were generated with immunoSEQ multiplex PCR, while TCRdb's copy carries only in-frame clones and drops some. The sample contains roughly 1,500,000 clones, 98% of which appear only once. Sequenced material: naive CD4+ T cells sorted from blood. The receptors stem from a man younger than 40 in good health. The CDR3 runs from the conserved cysteine through the conserved F or W. Each record gives: V gene, J gene, clone size, D gene, CDR3 protein, CDR3 DNA. D genes are given only for firm matches. The size entry is marked missing in some rows and otherwise reads once, few, many or a size class.

v_call: TRBV9; j_call: TRBJ2-2; clone_size: once; d_call: TRBD2; cdr3_aa: CASSVAGANTGELFF; cdr3_nt: TGTGCCAGCAGCGTGGCGGGGGCGAACACCGGGGAGCTGTTTTTT
v_call: TRBV6-6; j_call: TRBJ2-1; clone_size: NA; d_call: NA; cdr3_aa: CASRARGGNEQFF; cdr3_nt: TGTGCCAGCAGGGCCAGGGGGGGCAATGAGCAGTTCTTC
v_call: TRBV11-2; j_call: TRBJ2-7; clone_size: NA; d_call: TRBD2; cdr3_aa: CASSLGTSYEQYF; cdr3_nt: TGTGCCAGCAGCTTAGGGACTAGCTACGAGCAGTACTTC
v_call: TRBV5-6; j_call: TRBJ2-3; clone_size: NA; d_call: TRBD2; cdr3_aa: CASIYSGRAVDTQYF; cdr3_nt: TGTGCCAGCATCTATAGCGGGAGGGCCGTAGATACGCAGTATTTT
v_call: TRBV7-9; j_call: TRBJ2-7; clone_size: NA; d_call: TRBD2; cdr3_aa: CASSPGTSGRAWDEQYF; cdr3_nt: TGTGCCAGCAGCCCCGGGACTAGCGGGAGAGCATGGGACGAGCAGTACTTC
v_call: TRBV27; j_call: TRBJ2-7; clone_size: NA; d_call: NA; cdr3_aa: CASSFPGPSEQYF; cdr3_nt: TGTGCCAGCAGTTTTCCCGGACCTAGCGAGCAGTACTTC
v_call: TRBV18; j_call: TRBJ2-3; clone_size: NA; d_call: NA; cdr3_aa: CASSPRDGLYTQYF; cdr3_nt: TGTGCCAGCTCACCCCGGGATGGACTCTATACGCAGTATTTT
v_call: TRBV7-2; j_call: TRBJ2-2; clone_size: NA; d_call: NA; cdr3_aa: CASGLPLLTGELFF; cdr3_nt: TGTGCCAGCGGACTCCCTCTCTTGACCGGGGAGCTGTTTTTT
v_call: TRBV14; j_call: TRBJ1-1; clone_size: NA; d_call: NA; cdr3_aa: CASSQNSQGGTEAFF; cdr3_nt: TGTGCCAGCAGCCAAAATTCGCAGGGTGGGACTGAAGCTTTCTTT
v_call: TRBV4-3; j_call: TRBJ1-1; clone_size: NA; d_call: NA; cdr3_aa: CASVRDYGDTEAFF; cdr3_nt: TGCGCCAGCGTCAGGGACTACGGGGACACTGAAGCTTTCTTT